This T cell receptor beta chain was observed in a study of tumor and adjacent non-tumor tissue in lung cancer. Study-level background: There were about twelve adenocarcinoma, 2 squamous cell carcinoma and 1 small cell lung cancer cases. Each sample yielded a few million productive TCRbeta reads on average.

This sample's RNA came from whole unsorted tissue. TCRbeta libraries were built with three rounds of nested PCR, modified from ARM-PCR. One entry per CDR3 protein, called by TCRdb with MiXCR from the multiplex PCR reads. Among more than 85,000 distinct CDR3 sequences listed, about three fifths were seen once. Notes on the study in general: Tumor repertoires had a smaller top 100 clone share than normal lung. Compared with tumor, normal lung showed significantly lower TCR diversity.

As regards this clonotype: Its antigen is still unknown. It may be a read error: a sequence one base away is much more abundant.

From germline, CDR1 is SGHTA and CDR2 FQGNSA. The CDR3 sequence is 15 residues long. J is TRBJ2-3 and V is TRBV7-2; TRBD2 matches at 10 bases. The receptor was isolated from an older man with non-small cell lung cancer. Specimen: lung tumor tissue. This CDR3 reads CVSSLARLAGDTQYF. DNA for the CDR3: TGTGTCAGCAGCTTAGCGCGACTAGCGGGAGATACGCAGTATTTT.